The 20 T cell receptor beta chains listed next were all sequenced from one sample in a study of Ad26.COV2.S vaccination and SARS-CoV-2 variants (dated by TCRdb to about 2021). Library generation was performed with the immunoSEQ multiplex PCR assay. TCRdb carries this immuneACCESS record with in-frame sequences only. Its versions omit some clonotypes, under half of them owing to an unresolved V gene in the studies checked, with the rest unexplained. This sample is represented by under 600,000 clones; 89% of them were singletons. Together, the top ten hold about 1.5% of the sample. The label giving this sample's treatment or condition can be read as: some 19 received Ad26.COV2.S at low or high dose, single or two shots; 5 received placebo; per-sample allocation not given. Repertoires of vaccine and placebo recipients were sequenced from samples taken on day 63 after the first injection. Sample: peripheral blood, taken in a trial of Ad26.COV2.S vaccine versus placebo. These TCRs come from a person between 18 and 60 years old who received the Ad26.COV2.S COVID-19 vaccine or a placebo.

V gene TRBV5-4 combines with J gene TRBJ1-5; weak D call: TRBD1 (5 bases). Per germline, CDR1 SGHNT and CDR2 YYREEE (reference sequence). Trimming removed 0 bases from V and 4 bases from J, with 11 bases in between. This CDR3 has 15 amino acids. Here the CDR3 reads CASSLGGAGNQPQHF. The CDR3 DNA is TGTGCCAGCAGCTTGGGGGGCGCGGGAAATCAGCCCCAGCATTTT. Combining the CDR3 with reference TRBV5-4 and TRBJ1-5 gives the whole variable domain ETGVTQSPTHLIKTRGQQVTLRCSSQSGHNTVSWYQQALGQGPQFIFQYYREEENGRGNFPPRFSGLQFPNYSSELNVNALELDDSALYLCASSLGGAGNQPQHFGDGTRLSIL.

The chain uses TRBV18 and TRBJ1-5; D is unclear. Per the germline V gene, CDR1 is KGHSH and CDR2 is LQKENI. The CDR3 totals 13 residues. With 6 bases removed from V and 4 bases from J, the gap between germline ends came to 10 bases. CDR3 sequence reads: CASSQEANQPQHF. In nucleotides, the CDR3 is TGTGCCAGCTCCCAGGAGGCGAATCAGCCCCAGCATTTT. Using reference TRBV18 and TRBJ1-5 for the parts outside the CDR3, the full variable domain is NAGVMQNPRHLVRRRGQEARLRCSPMKGHSHVYWYRQLPEEGLKFMVYLQKENIIDESGMPKERFSAEFPKEGPSILRIQQVVRGDSAAYFCASSQEANQPQHFGDGTRLSIL.

The rearrangement uses TRBV19 and TRBJ1-2, with 7 nucleotides matching TRBD1. Unmatched junction bases numbered 10, after V lost 5 bases and J lost 7 bases. Germline values: CDR1 LNHDA, CDR2 SQIVND (reference sequence). This CDR3 contains 14 residues. CDR3 coding DNA: TGTGCCAGTAGTGCCTCGACAGGGTATGCTGGCTACACCTTC. It encodes CASSASTGYAGYTF. The full variable domain, its missing parts supplied by reference TRBV19 and TRBJ1-2, is DGGITQSPKYLFRKEGQNVTLSCEQNLNHDAMYWYRQDPGQGLRLIYYSQIVNDFQKGDIAEGYSVSREKKESFPLTVTSAQKNPTAFYLCASSASTGYAGYTFGSGTRLTVV.

J is TRBJ2-1 and V is TRBV28; D may be TRBD2 (6 bases). The CDR3 runs to 14 residues. The V and J ends lost 8 bases and 0 bases respectively, with 11 bases between them. From germline, CDR1 is MDHEN and CDR2 SYDVKM. CDR3 sequence: CASRLARSYNEQFF. In nucleotides, the CDR3 is TGTGCCAGCCGGCTAGCGCGCTCCTACAATGAGCAGTTCTTC.

The chain recombines TRBV18 with TRBJ2-7; TRBD1 matches at 11 bases. After removal of 3 bases from V and 4 bases from J, the junction contained 5 bases not matched to a gene. Per germline, CDR1 KGHSH and CDR2 LQKENI. The CDR3 totals 15 residues. The CDR3 reads CASSPPGQGGYEQYF. CDR3 nucleotide sequence: TGTGCCAGCTCACCCCCGGGACAGGGGGGTTACGAGCAGTACTTC.

V usage is TRBV7-9 and J usage is TRBJ1-2; 7 bases match TRBD1. CDR1 and CDR2 (germline): SEHNR, FQNEAQ (reference sequence). This CDR3 comprises 15 residues. The junction had 9 bases not matched to a gene; V was cut back by 4 bases and J by 4 bases. The chain's CDR3 is CASSWGDSIRYGYTF. Here the CDR3 DNA reads TGTGCCAGCAGCTGGGGGGACAGTATACGCTATGGCTACACCTTC.

The chain couples TRBV9 to TRBJ2-3; D is perhaps TRBD2 (6 bases). Looked up from germline, CDR1 is SGDLS and CDR2 is YYNGEE. This CDR3 is 16 amino acids long. The ends were cut back, 1 base at V and 2 bases at J, with 14 bases in the middle. Written as DNA, the CDR3 is TGTGCCAGCAGCGTACCCCTATTGGGACTCACAGATACGCAGTATTTT. Residues: CASSVPLLGLTDTQYF.

The V gene is TRBV19, the J gene TRBJ2-1; 9 nucleotides match TRBD1. Germline CDR1 and CDR2: LNHDA and SQIVND (reference sequence). Trimming took 2 bases from V and 3 from J; bases not matched to a gene: 8. CDR3 length: 17 residues. CDR3: CASSILRGQGFYNEQFF. The CDR3 bases are TGTGCCAGTAGTATATTGAGGGGACAGGGATTCTACAATGAGCAGTTCTTC.

CDR3 in amino acids: CASSPRTGEQYF. DNA of the CDR3: TGTGCCAGCAGCCCCAGGACTGGCGAGCAGTACTTC. The chain joins TRBV5-5 to TRBJ2-7; a weak D match, TRBD2 (5 bases). The ends were cut back, 4 bases at V and 6 bases at J, with 11 bases in the middle. The germline V gene has CDR1 SGHKS and CDR2 YYEKEE (reference sequence). The CDR3 covers 12 residues.

The V and J genes are TRBV19 and TRBJ1-1, with a weak D call TRBD1 (6 bases). The V gene's germline CDR1 is LNHDA and CDR2 SQIVND (reference sequence). The ends were cut back, 10 bases at V and 0 bases at J, with 21 bases in the middle. CDR3 length: 16 residues. CDR3 sequence (DNA): TGTGCCACCGAAACGGCACACAGGGCGGTGAACACTGAAGCTTTCTTT. It is translated as CATETAHRAVNTEAFF.

The chain carries TRBV18 and TRBJ2-6; D might be TRBD1 (6 bases). Germline CDR1 is KGHSH and CDR2 is LQKENI. This CDR3 region has 16 residues. The V end lost 4 bases, the J end lost 2 bases, and 12 bases lay between the germline ends. As DNA, the CDR3 is TGTGCCAGCTCACAAGAAACAGGGCCTGGGGCCAACGTCCTGACTTTC. Amino acids: CASSQETGPGANVLTF.

The chain joins TRBV19 to TRBJ1-6; D is possibly TRBD1 (6 bases). Deletions cut 3 bases from V and 9 bases from J, with 9 bases between. CDR1 LNHDA and CDR2 SQIVND come from the germline V gene (reference sequence). This CDR3 comprises 13 residues. The CDR3: CASSMARGSPLHF. As DNA, the CDR3 is TGTGCCAGTAGTATGGCCAGGGGTTCACCCCTCCACTTT.

The sample holds one count of this clone. J is TRBJ2-1 and V is TRBV6-5; 10 bases line up with TRBD2. The CDR3 runs 14 residues. J was trimmed by 2 bases and V by 5 bases; bases with no gene match: 0. The V gene's germline CDR1 is MNHEY and CDR2 SVGAGI. CDR3 region: CASSLAGAYNEQFF. The CDR3 DNA is TGTGCCAGCAGTCTAGCGGGAGCCTACAATGAGCAGTTCTTC.

The V call is TRBV27, the J call TRBJ2-3; 7 nucleotides align to TRBD1. CDR1 is MNHEY and CDR2 is SMNVEV in the germline V gene (reference sequence). Germline trimming cut 5 bases from V and 4 bases from J; bases unmatched to any gene: 6. The CDR3 runs to 14 residues. CDR3 amino acids: CASSLYRGADTQYF. Written as DNA, the CDR3 is TGTGCCAGCAGTCTATACAGGGGAGCAGATACGCAGTATTTT.

V gene TRBV5-4 combines with J gene TRBJ2-3; a weak D match, TRBD2 (5 bases). The CDR3 length is 17 residues. Germline V gives CDR1 SGHNT, CDR2 YYREEE (reference sequence). Trimming took off 4 bases at V and 4 bases at J, with 22 bases between the two ends. The CDR3 nucleotides are TGTGCCAGCAGCCCCGGAGGACCGGGATCCCAGGCAGATACGCAGTATTTT. The encoded protein is CASSPGGPGSQADTQYF.

The chain joins TRBV30 to TRBJ2-1, with 7 bases lining up with TRBD2. The CDR3 loop spans 12 amino acids. V lost 4 bases and J lost 7; bases outside the gene matches: 4. Germline V gene data show CDR1 as GTSNPN and CDR2 as SVGIG (reference sequence). CDR3 protein: CAWKEGGNEQFF. The CDR3 DNA reads as TGTGCCTGGAAGGAGGGAGGGAATGAGCAGTTCTTC.

This clone was seen more than once but under ten times. The genes are TRBV6-2 or TRBV6-3 and TRBJ2-7; D unclear. The CDR3 runs to 11 residues. Trimming took off 4 bases at V and 6 bases at J, with 7 bases between the two ends. CDR1 and CDR2 from the germline V gene are MNHEY and SVGEGT. CDR3 region: CASSLGSEQYF. The DNA for the CDR3 is TGTGCCAGCAGTTTGGGCAGCGAGCAGTACTTC.

The J gene is TRBJ2-3, the V gene TRBV25-1; 8 bases align to TRBD2. With V trimmed by 3 bases and J by 6 bases, 17 bases remained unmatched. The germline V gene encodes CDR1 MGHDK and CDR2 SYGVNS. The CDR3 is made up of 18 amino acids. The chain's CDR3 is CASSDPRSSGSTMDTQYF. The CDR3 DNA reads as TGTGCCAGCAGTGATCCACGATCCAGCGGGAGTACTATGGATACGCAGTATTTT.

This sequence joins TRBV28 and TRBJ1-4; weak D call: TRBD1 (5 bases). This CDR3 spans 16 amino acids. V was pared by 4 bases and J by 0 bases, with 12 bases between. Germline CDR1 reads MDHEN; CDR2 reads SYDVKM. CDR3 in amino acids: CASSSPGEPTNEKLFF. The CDR3, as DNA: TGTGCCAGCAGTTCCCCGGGGGAGCCAACTAATGAAAAACTGTTTTTT.

J is TRBJ2-1 and V is TRBV4-2; TRBD2 matches at 12 bases. CDR1 is LGHNA, CDR2 YNFKEQ, per germline. The CDR3 totals 21 residues. The junction had 13 bases not matched to a gene; V was cut back by 1 base and J by 0 bases. CDR3 nucleotide sequence: TGTGCCAGCAGCCAAGTAAGTCTAGCGGGGGGGCGGAATAGCTCCTACAATGAGCAGTTCTTC. It codes for CASSQVSLAGGRNSSYNEQFF.